Given below is one T cell receptor (beta chain) in context. This clonotype was seen a few times. Its antigen is not yet known. Base qualities are not provided; no much larger clone lies one nucleotide away. The data were obtained in a study of response to subunit inactivated influenza vaccine (dated by TCRdb to 2016 to 2019). In terms of the full investigation: Deep quantitative profiling of the T cell receptor repertoire was used in the study to follow responses to a trivalent subunit inactivated influenza vaccine.

The method behind the library was RT-PCR. TCRdb lists the instrument as Illumina HiSeq 2500. The raw public data were reprocessed by TCRdb itself: fastp quality trimming at Q25, MiXCR clonotype calling, in-frame beta chains only. When rows share a CDR3 protein, they turn into one entry using the most common DNA and genes. Within this sample are fewer than 600,000 distinct CDR3 sequences, with around 7.7% of them counted one time only. The biggest ten clones account for roughly 14% of the sample. Beyond this particular receptor, the publication reports: The authors suggested that each seasonal influenza vaccination may recruit only a limited number of new T cells.

Trimming takes 4 bases from V and 5 bases from J, and the germline ends sit 12 bases apart. From a lookup of the germline V gene (reference sequence), CDR1 and CDR2 are LGHDT and YNNKEL. The CDR3 numbers 14 residues from cysteine through phenylalanine. The only DNA kept is the CDR3, 42 bases in frame from the first base. The sequence derives from a man between 50 and 69 years old who received an inactivated influenza vaccine. Donor details come from another sample of the same person, matched by shared clones. The chain was built from TRBV3-1 and TRBJ2-1; matching of 6 bases hints at TRBD1 as the D gene. Sample: PBMCs from blood, taken roughly 24 months after vaccination. The encoded CDR3 is CASSRQGIDNEQFF. The nucleotide sequence reads TGTGCCAGCAGCCGTCAGGGGATCGACAATGAGCAGTTCTTC.